What follows describes a single T cell receptor beta chain. The antigen is undetermined. This sample is part of a study of T cell responses to AZD1222 COVID-19 vaccine. From germline, CDR1 is SGHKS and CDR2 YYEKEE (reference sequence). This CDR3 is 16 amino acids long. The V end was cut by 4 bases, the J end by 11 bases, with 27 bases between. Study results and caveats: Targets within unmutated variant regions were reportedly found for nearly half of spike-specific TCRs. Repertoire sampling was restricted to post-peak T cell response timepoints.

Clones were sequenced by immunoSEQ multiplex PCR, and TCRdb holds only the in-frame ones, with some missing. The sample contains 150,000 to 250,000 clones, approximately 95% of which appear only once. The J gene is TRBJ1-1, the V gene TRBV5-5; the D gene is possibly TRBD1 (6 bases). This specimen was peripheral blood, taken 28 days after the second AZD1222 dose. The sequence was obtained from an adult who received the AZD1222 COVID-19 vaccine. CDR3 sequence (DNA): TGTGCCAGCAGCCACCCTTCGGCAGGGACACCCGTTGTTGCTTTCTTT. Translating it yields CASSHPSAGTPVVAFF.